Following are 12 T cell receptor beta chains from one sample sequenced in a study of T-cell memory formation after mild COVID-19. TCRdb used MiXCR to reprocess the 5' RACE reads, holding one entry per CDR3 protein. Seen here are roughly 140,000 distinct CDR3 sequences, more than 13% observed once, and the top ten hold more than 25%. The source material was PBMCs or a T cell subset sorted from them (not recorded which). These receptors all stem from an adult woman who had mild COVID-19 (a few samples of this study predate the infection). Cell type and time point are not known.

This rearrangement joins TRBV7-7 to TRBJ2-5, with 9 bases fitting TRBD2. V shed 1 base and J 5 bases; nucleotides not matched to a gene: 5. The CDR3 consists of 15 residues. CDR1 SSHAT and CDR2 FNYEAQ come from the germline V gene (reference sequence). The CDR3 sequence: CASSLGTSGYETQYF. Here the CDR3 DNA reads TGTGCCAGCAGCTTAGGTACTAGCGGGTATGAGACCCAGTACTTC.

In this sample, this clonotype turned up many times. J is TRBJ2-7 and V is TRBV12-3 or TRBV12-4; TRBD1 agrees at 9 bases. Trimming at V came to 1 base and at J to 7 bases, leaving 8 bases not matched to a gene. The CDR3 is 15 amino acids. Written as DNA, the CDR3 is TGTGCCAGCAGTTTAGAACAGGGGGCTCTAGCGGAGCAGTACTTC. It encodes CASSLEQGALAEQYF.

CDR3 region: CASIPSGGLNYGYTF. The CDR3 nucleotides are TGTGCCAGCATCCCATCGGGGGGACTGAACTATGGCTACACCTTC. V and J are TRBV6-2 or TRBV6-3 and TRBJ1-2; maybe TRBD1 (5 bases). There are 15 residues in the CDR3. V lost 7 bases to trimming and J lost 2 bases, with 17 bases between them. Per germline, CDR1 MNHEY and CDR2 SVGEGT.

This clonotype was observed a few times. This chain links TRBV20-1 with TRBJ1-4, with D perhaps matching TRBD1 (5 bases). Trimming cost V 5 bases and J 8 bases, with 21 bases left between them. CDR3 length: 15 residues. The germline V gene has CDR1 DFQATT and CDR2 SNEGSKA (reference sequence). The CDR3 here is CSAPHLGQGGEKLFF. The CDR3 bases are TGCAGTGCTCCCCATCTCGGGCAGGGCGGAGAAAAACTGTTTTTT.

This rearrangement joins TRBV9 to TRBJ2-6; D is ambiguous. V shed 0 bases and J shed 1 base, with 11 bases lying between them. The CDR3 is made up of 17 amino acids. The germline V gene has CDR1 SGDLS and CDR2 YYNGEE. The CDR3 protein is CASSVEDVASGANVLTF. CDR3 coding DNA: TGTGCCAGCAGCGTAGAGGACGTGGCTTCTGGGGCCAACGTCCTGACTTTC. Full variable domain (rest looked up from reference TRBV9 and TRBJ2-6): DSGVTQTPKHLITATGQRVTLRCSPRSGDLSVYWYQQSLDQGLQFLIQYYNGEERAKGNILERFSAQQFPDLHSELNLSSLELGDSALYFCASSVEDVASGANVLTFGAGSRLTVL.

This clonotype was found a few times. V and J are TRBV3-1 and TRBJ2-7; the match to TRBD2 covers 9 bases. V was pared by 1 base and J by 3 bases, with 7 bases of the junction left unmatched. Germline V CDR1 and CDR2: LGHDT, YNNKEL (reference sequence). The CDR3 runs 16 residues. This CDR3 reads CASSQVKGLAFYEQYF. CDR3 nucleotides: TGTGCCAGCAGCCAAGTCAAGGGACTAGCTTTCTACGAGCAGTACTTC.

This clonotype was seen just once. This rearrangement joins TRBV11-2 to TRBJ2-7; 9 positions match TRBD1. The CDR3 has 13 residues. The ends lost 5 bases at V and 7 bases at J; junction bases unmatched: 6. In germline, CDR1 is SGHAT, CDR2 FQNNGV. CDR3 DNA sequence: TGTGCCAGCAGCACTAACAGGGGGCGGGAGCAGTACTTC. The encoded protein is CASSTNRGREQYF. Full variable domain (missing parts from reference TRBV11-2 and TRBJ2-7): EAGVAQSPRYKIIEKRQSVAFWCNPISGHATLYWYQQILGQGPKLLIQFQNNGVVDDSQLPKDRFSAERLKGVDSTLKIQPAKLEDSAVYLCASSTNRGREQYFGPGTRLTVT.

This chain uses TRBV5-1 with TRBJ2-7, with 10 bases lining up with TRBD2. Unmatched junction bases numbered 14, after V lost 7 bases and J lost 4 bases. This CDR3 comprises 16 residues. Germline CDR1 SGHRS, CDR2 YFSETQ. The CDR3 loop is CASRERLAGVRYEQYF. The CDR3, as DNA: TGCGCCAGCCGAGAACGGCTAGCGGGAGTGCGTTACGAGCAGTACTTC.

In this sample, this clonotype turned up a few times. The chain links TRBV12-3 or TRBV12-4 to TRBJ1-5; 10 bases line up with TRBD1. V was clipped by 4 bases and J by 6 bases; unmatched bases: 6. The CDR3 sequence is 15 residues long. This chain's CDR3 is CASSSSTGGGQPQHF. The CDR3 DNA reads as TGTGCCAGCAGTTCCTCGACAGGGGGCGGTCAGCCCCAGCATTTT.

This clonotype was seen many times. The rearrangement links TRBV12-3 or TRBV12-4 to TRBJ2-6; D call uncertain. V lost 5 bases, J lost 8 bases, and 13 bases lay in between. The CDR3 is made up of 14 amino acids. CDR3 loop: CASSPPTSSNVLTF. The CDR3 nucleotides read TGTGCCAGCAGTCCCCCGACGAGTTCCAACGTCCTGACTTTC.

At least ten counts were recorded for this clonotype. The chain employs TRBV12-3 or TRBV12-4 and TRBJ2-1; D remains ambiguous. The V end lost 0 bases, the J end lost 5 bases, and 8 bases lay between the germline ends. This CDR3 has 14 amino acids. The CDR3 here is CASSLAGPNNEQFF. DNA of the CDR3: TGTGCCAGCAGTTTAGCGGGCCCTAACAATGAGCAGTTCTTC.

This clonotype appeared a few times. The gene calls are TRBV7-9 and TRBJ2-1; 8 positions match TRBD1. With 3 bases clipped from V and 6 bases from J, the junction kept 7 bases outside the gene matches. This CDR3 region has 15 residues. CDR1 is SEHNR and CDR2 is FQNEAQ in the germline V gene (reference sequence). The CDR3 region is CASSFPRQGSNEQFF. In DNA form, the CDR3 reads TGTGCCAGCAGCTTCCCTCGACAGGGGAGCAATGAGCAGTTCTTC.